This TCR beta chain was obtained from a study of T-cell reconstitution after alpha-beta-depleted transplantation in children. The CDR3 length is 17 residues. V gave up 4 bases and J gave up 3 bases, with 18 bases separating them. In germline, CDR1 is KGHDR, CDR2 SFDVKD. Unique molecular identifiers were used to barcode this TCRbeta library. TCRdb re-analysed the PCR reads in MiXCR, keeping a single row per CDR3 protein. The data contain about 640,000 distinct CDR3 sequences, 16% of them seen just once; the ten biggest clones take up around 0.96%. Sequencing was performed on PBMCs from the stem cell graft donor, taken from the stem cell graft. The genes are TRBV24-1 and TRBJ1-5; a weak D match, TRBD1 (5 bases). The sequence was obtained from a human donor who donated a stem cell graft to a child with acute myeloid leukemia. The CDR3 DNA sequence: TGTGCCACCAGTGACCCCGCTGCGGGACTGACCAATCAGCCCCAGCATTTT. Protein sequence: CATSDPAAGLTNQPQHF.